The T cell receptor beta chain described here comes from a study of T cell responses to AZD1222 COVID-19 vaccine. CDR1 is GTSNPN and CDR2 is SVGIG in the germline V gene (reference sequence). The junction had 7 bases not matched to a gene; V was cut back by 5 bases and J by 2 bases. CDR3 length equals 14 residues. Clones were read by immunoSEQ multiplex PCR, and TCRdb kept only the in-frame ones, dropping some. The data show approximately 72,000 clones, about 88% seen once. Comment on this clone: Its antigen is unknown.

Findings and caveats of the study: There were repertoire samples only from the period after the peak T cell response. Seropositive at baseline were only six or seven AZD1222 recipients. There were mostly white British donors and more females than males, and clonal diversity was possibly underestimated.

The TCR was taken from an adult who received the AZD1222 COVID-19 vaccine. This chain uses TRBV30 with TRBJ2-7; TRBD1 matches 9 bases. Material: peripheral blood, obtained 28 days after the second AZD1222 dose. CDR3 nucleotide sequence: TGTGCCTGGGCCGGGACAGGGAAACCCTACGAGCAGTACTTC. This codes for CAWAGTGKPYEQYF.